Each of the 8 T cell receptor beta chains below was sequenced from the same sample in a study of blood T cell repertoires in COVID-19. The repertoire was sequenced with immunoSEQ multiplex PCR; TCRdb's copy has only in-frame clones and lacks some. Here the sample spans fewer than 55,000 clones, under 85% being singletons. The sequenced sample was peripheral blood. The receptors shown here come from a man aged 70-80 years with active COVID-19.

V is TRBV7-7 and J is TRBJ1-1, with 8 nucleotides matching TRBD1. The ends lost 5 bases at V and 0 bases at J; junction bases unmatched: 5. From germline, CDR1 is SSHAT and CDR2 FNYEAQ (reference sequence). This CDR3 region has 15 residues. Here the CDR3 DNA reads TGTGCCAGCAGCCCAGGACAGGGTATGAACACTGAAGCTTTCTTT. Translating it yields CASSPGQGMNTEAFF.

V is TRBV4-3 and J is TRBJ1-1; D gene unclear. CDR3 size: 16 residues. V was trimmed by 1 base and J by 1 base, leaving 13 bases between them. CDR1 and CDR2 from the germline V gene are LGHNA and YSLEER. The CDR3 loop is CASSQGRRGGNTEAFF. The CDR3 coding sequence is TGCGCCAGCAGCCAAGGGAGACGCGGCGGGAACACTGAAGCTTTCTTT.

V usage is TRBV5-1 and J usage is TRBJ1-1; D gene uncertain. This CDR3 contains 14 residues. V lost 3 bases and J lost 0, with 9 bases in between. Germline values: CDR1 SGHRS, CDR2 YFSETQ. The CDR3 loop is CASSYPGMNTEAFF. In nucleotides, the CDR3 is TGCGCCAGCAGCTATCCCGGGATGAACACTGAAGCTTTCTTT.

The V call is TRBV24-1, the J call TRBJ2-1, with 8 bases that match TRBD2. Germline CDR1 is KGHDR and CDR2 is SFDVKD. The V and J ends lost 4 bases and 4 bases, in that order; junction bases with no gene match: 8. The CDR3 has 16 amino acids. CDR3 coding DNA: TGTGCCACCAGTGACCCCGAGGAGCGGGGGTACAATGAGCAGTTCTTC. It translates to CATSDPEERGYNEQFF.

CDR3 amino acids: CASSSQGQGTNTEAFF. CDR3 bases: TGTGCCAGCAGTTCCCAGGGGCAGGGGACGAACACTGAAGCTTTCTTT. The chain employs TRBV28 and TRBJ1-1, with D possibly TRBD1 on 6 matching bases. This CDR3 is built from 16 residues. Trimming took 4 bases from V and 1 from J, leaving 16 bases between them. Germline CDR1 MDHEN, CDR2 SYDVKM.

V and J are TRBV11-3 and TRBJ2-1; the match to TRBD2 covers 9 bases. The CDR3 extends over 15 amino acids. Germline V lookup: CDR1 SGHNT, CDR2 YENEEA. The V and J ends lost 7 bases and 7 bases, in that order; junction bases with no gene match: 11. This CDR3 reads CASTSAAGGLNEQFF. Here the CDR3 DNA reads TGTGCCAGCACCTCAGCAGCGGGGGGTCTGAATGAGCAGTTCTTC.

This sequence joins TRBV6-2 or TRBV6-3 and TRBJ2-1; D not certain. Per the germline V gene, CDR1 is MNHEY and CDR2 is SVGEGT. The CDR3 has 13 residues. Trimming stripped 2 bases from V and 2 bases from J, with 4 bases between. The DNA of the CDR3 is TGTGCCAGCAGTTACCTCGCCTACAATGAGCAGTTCTTC. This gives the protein CASSYLAYNEQFF.

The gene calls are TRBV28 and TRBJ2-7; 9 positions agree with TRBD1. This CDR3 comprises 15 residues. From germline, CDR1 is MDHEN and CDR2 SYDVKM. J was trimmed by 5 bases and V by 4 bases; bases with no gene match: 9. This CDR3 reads CASSSSGTGFHEQYF. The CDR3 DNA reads TGTGCCAGCAGTTCATCCGGGACAGGGTTCCACGAGCAGTACTTC.